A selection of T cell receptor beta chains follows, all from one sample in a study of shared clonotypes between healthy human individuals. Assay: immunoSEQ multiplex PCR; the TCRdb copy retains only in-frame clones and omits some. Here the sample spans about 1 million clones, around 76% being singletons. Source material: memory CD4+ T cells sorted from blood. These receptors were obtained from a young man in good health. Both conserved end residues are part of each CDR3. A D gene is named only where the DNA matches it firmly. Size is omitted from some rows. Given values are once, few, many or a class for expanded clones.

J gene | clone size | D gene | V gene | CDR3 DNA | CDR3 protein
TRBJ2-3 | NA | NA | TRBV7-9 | TGTGCCAGCAGCCCCAGAGGGCACAGTCGAGGGGATACGCAGTATTTT | CASSPRGHSRGDTQYF
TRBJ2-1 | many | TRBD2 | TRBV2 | TGTGCCAGCAGTCCCCCCCTAGCGGGAGGTTACAATGAGCAGTTCTTC | CASSPPLAGGYNEQFF
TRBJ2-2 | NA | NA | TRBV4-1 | TGCGCCAGCAGCCAAGAGAGTCCACATAACACCGGGGAGCTGTTTTTT | CASSQESPHNTGELFF
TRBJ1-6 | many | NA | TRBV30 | TGTGCCTGGAAATCGGGGGCCTATAATTCACCCCTCCACTTT | CAWKSGAYNSPLHF
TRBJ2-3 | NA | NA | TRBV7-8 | TGTGCCAGCAGCTTAGGAGGGGCAGGGAGCACAGATACGCAGTATTTT | CASSLGGAGSTDTQYF
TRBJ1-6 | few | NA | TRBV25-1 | TGTGCCAGCAGTGAATTCGCTGAGAGGACAGATTCACCCCTCCACTTT | CASSEFAERTDSPLHF
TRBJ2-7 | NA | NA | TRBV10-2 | TGCGCCAGCAGTCTACAATCCTACGAGCAGTACTTC | CASSLQSYEQYF
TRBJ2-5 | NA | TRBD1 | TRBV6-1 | TGTGCCAGCAGGAGGTGGGGACAGGCCCTAGAGACCCAGTACTTC | CASRRWGQALETQYF
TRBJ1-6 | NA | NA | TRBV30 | TGTGCCTGGGGGGTCGGGGGAAGCTCCTATAATTCACCCCTCCACTTT | CAWGVGGSSYNSPLHF
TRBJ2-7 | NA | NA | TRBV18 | TGTGCCAGCTCACCACAGGGCCAGGGAATGGGCGAGCAGTACTTC | CASSPQGQGMGEQYF
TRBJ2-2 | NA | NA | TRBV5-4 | TGTGCCAGCAGCCCCGGAGGCAACACCGGGGAGCTGTTTTTT | CASSPGGNTGELFF
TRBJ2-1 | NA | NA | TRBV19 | TGTGCCAGTAGTATTAGGGATCTCAGGGGGGGTGAGCAGTTCTTC | CASSIRDLRGGEQFF
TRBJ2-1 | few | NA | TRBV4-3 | TGCGCCAGCAGCCAAGATATTTCCGGACGGAGCTCCTACAATGAGCAGTTCTTC | CASSQDISGRSSYNEQFF
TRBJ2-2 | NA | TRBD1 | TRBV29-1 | TGCAGCGTTGAAGATGGGACAGGGGCGAACACCGGGGAGCTGTTTTTT | CSVEDGTGANTGELFF
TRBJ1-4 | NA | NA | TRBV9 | TGTGCCAGCAGCCCAGAGGGACGCGGAGAAAAACTGTTTTTT | CASSPEGRGEKLFF
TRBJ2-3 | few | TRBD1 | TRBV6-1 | TGTGCCAGCAGTGAAAATCCGGGACAGGGGGCAGATACGCAGTATTTT | CASSENPGQGADTQYF
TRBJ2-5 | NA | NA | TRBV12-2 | TGTGCAAGTCGCCGAGGAGAGACCCAGTACTTC | CASRRGETQYF
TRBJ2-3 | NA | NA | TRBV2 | TGTGCCAGCACGGGCCAGGAGACAGATACGCAGTATTTT | CASTGQETDTQYF
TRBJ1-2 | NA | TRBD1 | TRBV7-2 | TGTGCCAGCAGCAACCACAGGGGGCGGTTTAACTATGGCTACACCTTC | CASSNHRGRFNYGYTF
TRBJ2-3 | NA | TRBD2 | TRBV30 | TGTGCCTGGAGCACAACTAGCGGGGGGGCAGATACGCAGTATTTT | CAWSTTSGGADTQYF
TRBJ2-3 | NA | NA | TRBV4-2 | TGTGCCAGCAGCCAAGAAAGGGGGGCAGATACGCAGTATTTT | CASSQERGADTQYF
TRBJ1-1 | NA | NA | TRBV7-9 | TGTGCCAGCAGCTTAGCGGCAGGTGGTACTGAAGCTTTCTTT | CASSLAAGGTEAFF
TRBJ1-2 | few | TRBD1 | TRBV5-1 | TGCGCCAGCAGCTTGGGAGGAGGGGGCTCGAACTATGGCTACACCTTC | CASSLGGGGSNYGYTF
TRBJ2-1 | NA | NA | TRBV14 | TGTGCCAGCAGCCAAAATAGGTACCCCTACAATGAGCAGTTCTTC | CASSQNRYPYNEQFF
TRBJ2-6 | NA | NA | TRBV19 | TGTGCCGGACGAGGGCAGGACTCTTCTGGGGCCAACGTCCTGACTTTC | CAGRGQDSSGANVLTF
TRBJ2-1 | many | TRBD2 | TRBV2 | TGTGCCAGCGCTCCTCTGGAGCGGGATAATGAGCAGTTCTTC | CASAPLERDNEQFF
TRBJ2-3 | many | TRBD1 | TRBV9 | TGTGCCAGCAGCGTAGGAGGGGGCGAAGGGGCAGATACGCAGTATTTT | CASSVGGGEGADTQYF
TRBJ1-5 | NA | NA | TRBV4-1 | TGCGCCAGCAGCCAAGATAGGGGGAGCCAGCCCCAGCATTTT | CASSQDRGSQPQHF
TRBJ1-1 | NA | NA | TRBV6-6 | TGTGCCAGCAGTCACGGGAGGGCAGCTTTCTTT | CASSHGRAAFF
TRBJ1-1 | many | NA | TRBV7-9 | TGTGCCAGCAGCCGCGGGGAGAACACTGAAGCTTTCTTT | CASSRGENTEAFF
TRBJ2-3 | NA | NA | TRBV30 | TGTGCCTGGAGTGTTCTCACGAGCACAGATACGCAGTATTTT | CAWSVLTSTDTQYF
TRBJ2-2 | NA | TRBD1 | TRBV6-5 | TGTGCCACACAGATAGACAGGGTAAACACCGGGGAGCTGTTTTTT | CATQIDRVNTGELFF
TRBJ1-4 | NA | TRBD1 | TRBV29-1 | TGCAGCGTTGAATTAGGGGGCAGGGAAAAACTGTTTTTT | CSVELGGREKLFF
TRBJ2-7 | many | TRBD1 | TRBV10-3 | TGTGCCATCAGTGAGTCTCAATTGGACAGGGAAACCTACGAGCAGTACTTC | CAISESQLDRETYEQYF
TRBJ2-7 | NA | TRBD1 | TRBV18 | TGTGCCAGCTCGCCCCCCGGGACAGTTACCCTTCAGGTCGAGCAGTACTTC | CASSPPGTVTLQVEQYF
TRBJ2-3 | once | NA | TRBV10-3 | TGTGCCATCAGTGAGTCGCGGCAACCGTCGGATACGCAGTATTTT | CAISESRQPSDTQYF
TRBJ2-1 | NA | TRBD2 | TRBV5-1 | TGCGCCAGCAGCCCCGCCGGGGGGGATGAGCAGTTCTTC | CASSPAGGDEQFF
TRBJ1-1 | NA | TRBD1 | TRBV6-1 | TGTGCCAGCAGGGAACGGACAGGTAACGCTGAAGCTTTCTTT | CASRERTGNAEAFF
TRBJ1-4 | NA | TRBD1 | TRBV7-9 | TGTGCCAGCAGCTTCCTCACAGGGGGGGAAAAACTGTTTTTT | CASSFLTGGEKLFF
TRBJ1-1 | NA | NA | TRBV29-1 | TGCAGCTCCAGCCCAGGAAATGAAGCTTTCTTT | CSSSPGNEAFF
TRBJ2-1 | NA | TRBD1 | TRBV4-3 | TGCGCCAGCAGCCGGGACAGTTACAATGAGCAGTTCTTC | CASSRDSYNEQFF
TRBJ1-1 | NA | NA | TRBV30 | TGTGCCTGGAGTGTACCCCCCAACACTGAAGCTTTCTTT | CAWSVPPNTEAFF
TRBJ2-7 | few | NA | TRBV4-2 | TGTGCCAGCAGCCAAGACCACGGCTACGAGCAGTACTTC | CASSQDHGYEQYF
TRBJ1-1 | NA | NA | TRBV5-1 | TGCGCCAGCAGCTTGGGCAGGGTTGGGTCTGAAGCTTTCTTT | CASSLGRVGSEAFF
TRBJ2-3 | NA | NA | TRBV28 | TGTGCCAGCAGTTTAACGGGGGCCCACACAGATACGCAGTATTTT | CASSLTGAHTDTQYF
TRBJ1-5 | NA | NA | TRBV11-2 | TGTGCCAGCAGCGAACACGGGAATCAGCCCCAGCATTTT | CASSEHGNQPQHF
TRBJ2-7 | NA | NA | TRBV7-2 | TGTGCCAGCAGCACCGACTACGAGACCTACGAGCAGTACTTC | CASSTDYETYEQYF
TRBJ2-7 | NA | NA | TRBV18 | TGTGCCAGCTCACAGGCAGAGAGCTACGAGCAGTACTTC | CASSQAESYEQYF
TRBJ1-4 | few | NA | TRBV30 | TGTGCCTGGAGTGTACGGAGGGGTGAAAAACTGTTTTTT | CAWSVRRGEKLFF
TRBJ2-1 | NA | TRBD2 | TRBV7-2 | TGTGCCAGCAGCTCCGTAGCGGGAGGGATCAACAATGAGCAGTTCTTC | CASSSVAGGINNEQFF
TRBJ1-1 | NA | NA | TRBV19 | TGTGCCAGTAGTACCACAGGGATGTCTCGGACTGAAGCTTTCTTT | CASSTTGMSRTEAFF
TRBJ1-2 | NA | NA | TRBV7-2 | TGTGCCAGCAGCTTAGGGTTGGGCCGGGATAACTATGGCTACACCTTC | CASSLGLGRDNYGYTF
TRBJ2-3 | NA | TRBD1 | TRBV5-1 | TGCGCCAGCAGCATGACAGGGGTGGCAGATACGCAGTATTTT | CASSMTGVADTQYF
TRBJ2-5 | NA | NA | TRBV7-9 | TGTGCCAGCAGCTTATTACGATCGATTCAAGAGACCCAGTACTTC | CASSLLRSIQETQYF